Listed below are T cell receptor beta chains from one sample, sequenced in a study of T cells in localized non-small cell lung cancer. Sequenced by immunoSEQ multiplex PCR; TCRdb stores in-frame clones only, minus some. The sample records approximately 24,000 clones, more than 85% being singletons. The sample consisted of peripheral blood, taken before any cancer treatment. These receptors were obtained from a female donor at least 60 years old with stage II squamous cell lung carcinoma. Each CDR3 is given with its conserved first and last residue. D genes are given only for firm matches. Not all rows give a size; the values are once, few, many and, for expanded clones, a class.

cdr3_aa cdr3_nt v_call clone_size j_call d_call
CASSSRGGRASYNEQFF TGTGCCAGCAGCAGTAGGGGGGGCCGAGCCTCCTACAATGAGCAGTTCTTC TRBV11-2 - TRBJ2-1 -
CASSEPQPQHF TGTGCCAGCAGTGAACCCCAGCCCCAGCATTTT TRBV6-1 - TRBJ1-5 -
CATSRGTGEVYEQYF TGTGCCACCAGCAGAGGAACAGGGGAGGTGTACGAGCAGTACTTC TRBV15 - TRBJ2-7 -
CSATGGQETQYF TGCAGCGCCACAGGGGGGCAAGAGACCCAGTACTTC TRBV29-1 - TRBJ2-5 TRBD1
CASSLTGHRQETQYF TGTGCCAGCAGCTTGACGGGACACCGCCAAGAGACCCAGTACTTC TRBV7-2 few TRBJ2-5 -
CASSVTLDSGHEQYF TGTGCCAGCTCAGTCACCCTGGACAGCGGGCACGAGCAGTACTTC TRBV18 - TRBJ2-7 -
CASSHPGQWYNEQFF TGTGCCAGCAGCCACCCGGGACAGTGGTACAATGAGCAGTTCTTC TRBV4-2 - TRBJ2-1 TRBD1
CASTQAANTEAFF TGTGCCAGCACCCAAGCCGCGAACACTGAAGCTTTCTTT TRBV2 - TRBJ1-1 -
CASSPGQLSANYGYTF TGTGCCAGCAGCCCGGGACAGCTGTCAGCTAACTATGGCTACACCTTC TRBV7-2 - TRBJ1-2 TRBD1
CASSPVASGIGAKNIQYF TGTGCCAGCTCACCAGTGGCTAGCGGGATTGGAGCCAAAAACATTCAGTACTTC TRBV18 - TRBJ2-4 TRBD2
CASSRAPNYGYTF TGTGCCAGCAGCAGGGCCCCGAACTATGGCTACACCTTC TRBV14 - TRBJ1-2 -
CASSTDRVEQYF TGTGCCAGCTCGACGGACAGGGTTGAGCAGTACTTC TRBV6-5 - TRBJ2-7 TRBD1
CASRGTSGGNEQFF TGTGCCAGCAGAGGGACTAGCGGGGGGAATGAGCAGTTCTTC TRBV6-1 - TRBJ2-1 TRBD2
CASSAPGTGSMKQYF TGTGCCAGCAGCGCCCCCGGGACAGGGAGTATGAAGCAGTACTTC TRBV9 - TRBJ2-7 TRBD1
CASSWTGEKRPQHF TGTGCCAGCAGTTGGACAGGGGAGAAGAGGCCCCAGCATTTT TRBV27 - TRBJ1-5 TRBD1
CAWSWGLDTEAFF TGTGCCTGGAGTTGGGGACTTGACACTGAAGCTTTCTTT TRBV30 - TRBJ1-1 -
CASGSGPSNVDTQYF TGTGCCAGCGGATCCGGCCCCTCCAACGTAGATACGCAGTATTTT TRBV2 - TRBJ2-3 -
CAARRTGHGYTF TGTGCCGCTCGTCGGACAGGCCATGGCTACACCTTC TRBV6-6 - TRBJ1-2 TRBD1
CASSPPLGGYTF TGTGCCAGCAGTCCGCCCCTTGGCGGCTACACCTTC TRBV7-8 - TRBJ1-2 -
CASSPEGQGGSPLHF TGTGCCAGCAGCCCCGAGGGGCAAGGGGGTTCACCCCTCCACTTT TRBV5-4 - TRBJ1-6 -
CASSIGFGRGGYEQYF TGTGCCAGTAGTATCGGCTTCGGGCGGGGGGGCTACGAGCAGTACTTC TRBV19 - TRBJ2-7 TRBD2
CAIRETAAEAFF TGTGCCATCAGGGAGACAGCGGCTGAAGCTTTCTTT TRBV10-3 - TRBJ1-1 -
CASSDRVTEAFF TGTGCCAGCAGTGACAGGGTTACTGAAGCTTTCTTT TRBV6-1 - TRBJ1-1 -
CAVGLAVSTDTQYF TGTGCCGTGGGACTAGCTGTGAGCACAGATACGCAGTATTTT TRBV30 - TRBJ2-3 TRBD2
CASSETTQGQPQHF TGTGCCAGCAGTGAGACCACCCAGGGTCAGCCCCAGCATTTT TRBV6-1 - TRBJ1-5 -
CASSTGALYEQYF TGTGCCAGCAGTACAGGGGCCCTCTACGAGCAGTACTTC TRBV27 - TRBJ2-7 TRBD1
CASSPTGTGYEKLFF TGTGCCAGTAGTCCTACCGGGACAGGGTATGAAAAACTGTTTTTT TRBV19 - TRBJ1-4 TRBD1
CASSLGTPRETQYF TGTGCCAGCAGCTTAGGGACCCCGAGAGAGACCCAGTACTTC TRBV7-2 - TRBJ2-5 -
CASTFSGVSYEQYF TGTGCCAGCACCTTTAGCGGGGTTTCCTACGAGCAGTACTTC TRBV7-9 - TRBJ2-7 TRBD2
CATSRDRGQGANTEAFF TGTGCCACCAGCAGAGATCGGGGACAGGGGGCGAACACTGAAGCTTTCTTT TRBV15 - TRBJ1-1 TRBD1
CASSLSWEQYF TGTGCCAGCAGCTTGTCGTGGGAGCAGTACTTC TRBV5-6 - TRBJ2-7 -
CASSGEGYSPLHF TGTGCCAGCAGTGGGGAGGGGTATTCACCCCTCCACTTT TRBV2 - TRBJ1-6 -
CASSISFGAREKLFF TGTGCCAGCTCCATTTCCTTCGGGGCCCGTGAAAAACTGTTTTTT TRBV18 - TRBJ1-4 -
CASSDRAFSIYGYTF TGTGCCAGCAGTGACAGGGCGTTTTCAATCTATGGCTACACCTTC TRBV6-1 - TRBJ1-2 -
CASSPGHREEKLFF TGCGCCAGCAGCCCGGGACACCGAGAAGAAAAACTGTTTTTT TRBV5-1 - TRBJ1-4 -
CASSAQGDQPQHF TGTGCCAGCAGTGCGCAGGGGGATCAGCCCCAGCATTTT TRBV6-1 - TRBJ1-5 TRBD1
CASSQVNRYNEQFF TGCGCCAGCAGCCAAGTCAACCGTTACAATGAGCAGTTCTTC TRBV4-1 - TRBJ2-1 -
CASSSTSAYTDTQYF TGTGCCAGCAGCTCCACTAGCGCCTACACAGATACGCAGTATTTT TRBV11-3 few TRBJ2-3 TRBD2
CASRKEYTEAFF TGTGCCAGTAGGAAAGAATACACTGAAGCTTTCTTT TRBV19 - TRBJ1-1 -
CAISEWGNEQFF TGTGCCATCAGTGAGTGGGGGAATGAGCAGTTCTTC TRBV10-3 - TRBJ2-1 -
CASSLRWTAATNEKLFF TGTGCCAGCAGCTTAAGGTGGACAGCTGCAACTAATGAAAAACTGTTTTTT TRBV7-2 - TRBJ1-4 -
CASSLAGTGGTGELFF TGTGCCAGCAGCTTGGCAGGGACAGGGGGAACCGGGGAGCTGTTTTTT TRBV5-4 - TRBJ2-2 TRBD1
CASSVGFSGSGEQYF TGTGCCAGCAGCGTAGGTTTTAGCGGGAGTGGAGAGCAGTACTTC TRBV9 - TRBJ2-5 TRBD2
CACARLAVQETQYF TGTGCCTGCGCCCGGCTAGCGGTCCAAGAGACCCAGTACTTC TRBV30 - TRBJ2-5 TRBD2
CAWSVRADDEAFF TGTGCCTGGAGTGTAAGGGCCGATGATGAAGCTTTCTTT TRBV30 - TRBJ1-1 -
CASSPGLHGSGNTIYF TGTGCCAGCAGCCCGGGACTGCACGGCTCTGGAAACACCATATATTTT TRBV9 - TRBJ1-3 -
CASSYRGPGNTIYF TGTGCCAGCAGTTACAGGGGGCCTGGAAACACCATATATTTT TRBV6-5 - TRBJ1-3 TRBD1
CASSSAGLAQYF TGTGCCAGCAGCTCAGCGGGTCTGGCCCAGTACTTC TRBV5-6 - TRBJ2-5 -
CASSFGGHSSYEQYF TGTGCCAGCAGTTTCGGGGGACATAGCTCCTACGAGCAGTACTTC TRBV27 - TRBJ2-7 -
CASSLTAGSSYEQYF TGTGCCAGCAGCTTGACGGCGGGCAGCTCCTACGAGCAGTACTTC TRBV7-6 - TRBJ2-7 -
CASSWDNSYEQYF TGTGCCAGCAGCTGGGACAACTCCTACGAGCAGTACTTC TRBV7-2 - TRBJ2-7 -
CASSSIAGQVQYF TGTGCCAGCAGCTCGATTGCGGGACAGGTGCAGTACTTC TRBV11-1 - TRBJ2-7 TRBD1
CASSPQSNQPQHF TGTGCCAGCTCACCACAGAGCAATCAGCCCCAGCATTTT TRBV18 - TRBJ1-5 -